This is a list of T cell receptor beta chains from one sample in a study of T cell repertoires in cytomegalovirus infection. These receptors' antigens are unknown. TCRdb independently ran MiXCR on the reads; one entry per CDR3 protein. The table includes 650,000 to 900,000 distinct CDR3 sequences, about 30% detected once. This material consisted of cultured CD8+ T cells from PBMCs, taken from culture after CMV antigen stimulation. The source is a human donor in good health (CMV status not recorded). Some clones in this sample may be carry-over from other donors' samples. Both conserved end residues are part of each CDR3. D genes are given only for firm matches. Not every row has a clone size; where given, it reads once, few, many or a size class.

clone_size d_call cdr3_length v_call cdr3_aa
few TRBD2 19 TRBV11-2 CASSLHGTSGGTTKNIQYF
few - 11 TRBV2 CASRDYNEQFF
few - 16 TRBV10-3 CAISESVDSSTGGYTF
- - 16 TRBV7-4 CASSSVVGHMNTEAFF
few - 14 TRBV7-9 CASSLGQGLLTLHF
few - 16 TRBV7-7 CASSSGTPSSYNEQFF
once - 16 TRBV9 CANSHPGLPSRETQYF
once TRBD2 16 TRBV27 CASSTLAGLFTDTQYF
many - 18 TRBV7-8 CASSLAAGLALGTDTQYF
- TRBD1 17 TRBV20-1 CSAHPWTGDSGANVLTF
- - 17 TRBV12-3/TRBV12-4 CASSFRGAEVLNTEAFF
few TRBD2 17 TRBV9 CASSVDGTRTTTDTQYF
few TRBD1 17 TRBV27 CASSKGTGGAENTEAFF
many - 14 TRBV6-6 CASSYTAGTYEQYF
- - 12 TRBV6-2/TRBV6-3 CASWAGGETQYF
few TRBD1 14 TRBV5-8 CASSSRDSYQPQHF
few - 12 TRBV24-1 CATVGPGGTQYF
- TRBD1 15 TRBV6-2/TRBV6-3 CASNRDSTDTGELFF
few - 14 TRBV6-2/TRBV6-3 CASSYSGTYNEQFF
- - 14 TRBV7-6 CASSLAGLGNTIYF
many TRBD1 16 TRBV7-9 CASSRTGVGMNTEAFF
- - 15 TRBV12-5 CASGLVEGRRETQYF
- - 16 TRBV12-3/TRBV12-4 CASSHVASTDPGELFF
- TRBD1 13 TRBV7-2 CASSWTGGHGYTF
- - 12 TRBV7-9 CASSRAAYEQYF
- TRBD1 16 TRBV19 CASSTRTGIGTDTQYF
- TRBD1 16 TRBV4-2 CASSQATGEGTGELFF
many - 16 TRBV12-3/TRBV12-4 CASSPTGTPTNEKLFF
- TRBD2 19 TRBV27 CASSLSPGLAGSVYNEQFF
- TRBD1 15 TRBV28 CASSPEDRVNEKLFF
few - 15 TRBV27 CASSPAGPFNEKLFF
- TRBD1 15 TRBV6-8 CASRWGQYNTGELFF
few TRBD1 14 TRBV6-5 CASSYRQGATEAFF
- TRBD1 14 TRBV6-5 CASSRQGAAGELFF
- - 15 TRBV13 CASSFKGDSYNEQFF
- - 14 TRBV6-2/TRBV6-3 CASSYEGTYNEQFF
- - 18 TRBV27 CASSLPFVGTTNNSPLHF
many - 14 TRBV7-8 CASSLQGFTDTQYF
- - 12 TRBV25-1 CASSDRYGPLHF
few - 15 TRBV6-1 CASSAPRLGAETQYF
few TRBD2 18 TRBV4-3 CASSQDWASGGAHNEQFF
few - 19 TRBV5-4 CASSFPTHREVGAIYGYTF
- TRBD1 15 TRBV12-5 CASGTGQGNTGELFF
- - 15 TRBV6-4 CASSDSGQGLTEAFF
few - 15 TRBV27 CASTPSPGGGDTQYF
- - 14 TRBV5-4 CASSFWGLTYEQYF
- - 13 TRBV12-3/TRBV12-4 CASSSQDWQPQHF
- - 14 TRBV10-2 CASSEFSFQETQYF
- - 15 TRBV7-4 CASSFFSVVQETQYF
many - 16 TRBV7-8 CASSPTDGNSNQPQHF
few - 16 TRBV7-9 CASSLEGLLNTGELFF
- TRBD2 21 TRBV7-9 CASSLEGDRGLAGGRTDTQYF
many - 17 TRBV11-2 CASSFSPERSANYGYTF
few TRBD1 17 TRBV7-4 CASSLSGQGAQRTEAFF
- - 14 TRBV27 CASSFLTRYNEQFF